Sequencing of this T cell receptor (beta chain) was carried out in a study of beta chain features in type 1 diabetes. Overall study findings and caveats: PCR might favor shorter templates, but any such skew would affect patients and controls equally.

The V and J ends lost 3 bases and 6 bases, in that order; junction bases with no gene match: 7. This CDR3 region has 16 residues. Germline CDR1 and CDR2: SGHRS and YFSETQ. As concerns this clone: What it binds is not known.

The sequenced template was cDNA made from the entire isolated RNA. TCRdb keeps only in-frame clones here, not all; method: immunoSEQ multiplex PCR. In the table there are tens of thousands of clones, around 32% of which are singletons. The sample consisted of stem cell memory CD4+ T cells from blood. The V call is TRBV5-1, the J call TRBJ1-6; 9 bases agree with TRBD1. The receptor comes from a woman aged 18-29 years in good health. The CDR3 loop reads CASSSQGAQSNSPLHF. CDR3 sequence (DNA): TGCGCCAGCAGCTCACAGGGGGCGCAGAGTAATTCACCCCTCCACTTT.